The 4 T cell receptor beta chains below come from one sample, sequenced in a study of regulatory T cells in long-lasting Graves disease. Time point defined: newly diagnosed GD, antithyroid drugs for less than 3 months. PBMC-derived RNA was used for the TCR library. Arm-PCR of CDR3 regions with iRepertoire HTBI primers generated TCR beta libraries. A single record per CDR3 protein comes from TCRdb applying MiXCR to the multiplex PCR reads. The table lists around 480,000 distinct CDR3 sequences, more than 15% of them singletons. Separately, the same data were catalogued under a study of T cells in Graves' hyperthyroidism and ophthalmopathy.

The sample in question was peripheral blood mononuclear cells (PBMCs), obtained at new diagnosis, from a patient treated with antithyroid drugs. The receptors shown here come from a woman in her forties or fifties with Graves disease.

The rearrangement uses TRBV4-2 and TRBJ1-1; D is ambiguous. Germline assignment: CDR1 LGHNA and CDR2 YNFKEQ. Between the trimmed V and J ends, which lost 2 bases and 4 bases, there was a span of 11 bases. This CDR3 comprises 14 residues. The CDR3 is CASSQNTARTEAFF. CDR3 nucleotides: TGTGCCAGCAGCCAAAACACGGCCCGCACTGAAGCTTTCTTT.

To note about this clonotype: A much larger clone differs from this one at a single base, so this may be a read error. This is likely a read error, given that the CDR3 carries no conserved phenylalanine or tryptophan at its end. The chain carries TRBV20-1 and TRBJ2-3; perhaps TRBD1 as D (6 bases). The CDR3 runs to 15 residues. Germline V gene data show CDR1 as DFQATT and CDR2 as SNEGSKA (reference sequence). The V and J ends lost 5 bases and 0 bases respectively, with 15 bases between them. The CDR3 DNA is TGCAGTGCTGGGGACAAGGGGTTCAGCACAGATACGCAGTATCTT. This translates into CSAGDKGFSTDTQYL.

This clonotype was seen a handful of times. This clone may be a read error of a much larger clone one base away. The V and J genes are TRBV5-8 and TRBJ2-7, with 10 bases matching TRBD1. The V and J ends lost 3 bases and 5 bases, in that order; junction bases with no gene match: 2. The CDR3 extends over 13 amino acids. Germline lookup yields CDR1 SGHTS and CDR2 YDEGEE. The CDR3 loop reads CASSSGTGDEQYF. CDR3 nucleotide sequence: TGTGCCAGCAGCTCCGGGACAGGGGACGAGCAGTACTTC.

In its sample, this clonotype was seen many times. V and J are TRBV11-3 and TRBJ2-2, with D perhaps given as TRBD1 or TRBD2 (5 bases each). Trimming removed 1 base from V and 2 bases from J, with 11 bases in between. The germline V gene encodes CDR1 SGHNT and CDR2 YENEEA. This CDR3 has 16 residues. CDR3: CASSLAGTHNTGELFF. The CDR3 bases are TGTGCCAGCAGCTTAGCCGGGACGCATAACACCGGGGAGCTGTTTTTT.